These T cell receptor beta chains were read from a single sample in a study of blood T cell repertoires in COVID-19. Sequencing was performed with immunoSEQ multiplex PCR; in TCRdb, only in-frame clones are kept and a portion is missing. In the table there are some 120,000 clones, roughly 80% of which are singletons. The specimen sequenced was peripheral blood. The receptors originated from a woman between 50 and 59 years old with acute or convalescent COVID-19. CDR3s include the opening cysteine and the closing phenylalanine or tryptophan.

j_gene | v_gene | CDR3aa
TRBJ1-5 | TRBV6-5 | CASRPGQGSYQPQHF
TRBJ1-1 | TRBV7-8 | CASSLVPGNTEAFF
TRBJ2-7 | TRBV10-3 | CATRGGSYEQYF
TRBJ1-1 | TRBV19 | CASSILQGVTEAFF
TRBJ1-2 | TRBV7-9 | CASSPYDRINYGYTF
TRBJ1-2 | TRBV20-1 | CSASNVGQVDYGYTF
TRBJ1-2 | TRBV18 | CASEGQADYGYTF
TRBJ1-1 | TRBV5-1 | CASSPGVFGGADTEAFF
TRBJ1-5 | TRBV30 | CAWTRDINQPQHF
TRBJ2-3 | TRBV7-2 | CASSLVAGGRGTDTQYF
TRBJ1-2 | TRBV19 | CASLRTGTESGYTF
TRBJ2-3 | TRBV24-1 | CATSLSSANLGDTQYF
TRBJ2-7 | TRBV19 | CASSIDLGQGMYEQYF
TRBJ1-1 | TRBV5-1 | CASSLEGTVNTEAFF
TRBJ2-3 | TRBV5-4 | CASSPRADTQYF
TRBJ1-1 | TRBV6-5 | CASVSAGAEAFF
TRBJ1-4 | TRBV6-5 | CAGSGTANEKLFF
TRBJ1-1 | TRBV11-2 | CASRGTQHRGLYTEAFF
TRBJ1-2 | TRBV12-3/TRBV12-4 | CASRPTGGFGYTF
TRBJ2-7 | TRBV10-2 | CASSGAGDFRYEQYF